Below, 20 T cell receptor beta chains from the same sample are listed, as sequenced in a study of beta chain features in type 1 diabetes. Sequenced material consisted of expressed TCRB transcripts (all of the isolated RNA was reverse transcribed). Clones were read by immunoSEQ multiplex PCR, and TCRdb kept only the in-frame ones, dropping some. The table includes about 350,000 clones, 15% to 20% detected once. What was sequenced was naive CD4+ T cells from blood. The receptors stem from a woman aged 18-35 years in good health.

This sequence joins TRBV19 and TRBJ2-7; tentative D call: TRBD2 (7 bases). Trimming left V 1 base short and J 3 bases short, with 13 bases between. Germline V lookup: CDR1 LNHDA, CDR2 SQIVND (reference sequence). CDR3 length: 15 amino acids. The CDR3 here is CASSIAQRGGYEQYF. The CDR3, as DNA: TGTGCCAGTAGTATAGCCCAAAGGGGGGGCTACGAGCAGTACTTC.

The V and J genes are TRBV18 and TRBJ2-5, with 9 bases identical to TRBD2. CDR3 length equals 16 residues. Germline V gene data show CDR1 as KGHSH and CDR2 as LQKENI. Losses at the gene ends were 0 bases for V and 2 bases for J; bases not matched to a gene: 4. The CDR3 coding sequence is TGTGCCAGCTCACCACCGGATAGCGGGGGACAAGAGACCCAGTACTTC. Encoded protein: CASSPPDSGGQETQYF.

This clone was detected a few times. The chain recombines TRBV30 with TRBJ1-5, with a tentative D call TRBD1 (6 bases). V gave up 1 base and J gave up 2 bases, with 9 bases separating them. Germline CDR1 and CDR2: GTSNPN and SVGIG (reference sequence). The CDR3 is 14 residues long. CDR3 sequence reads: CAWSEGGGNQPQHF. CDR3 nucleotides: TGTGCCTGGAGTGAAGGGGGTGGCAATCAGCCCCAGCATTTT. Full variable domain (remainder filled in from reference TRBV30 and TRBJ1-5): SQTIHQWPATLVQPVGSPLSLECTVEGTSNPNLYWYRQAAGRGLQLLFYSVGIGQISSEVPQNLSASRPQDRQFILSSKKLLLSDSGFYLCAWSEGGGNQPQHFGDGTRLSIL.

The table lists this clone with a few counts. This chain links TRBV20-1 with TRBJ1-1; D is perhaps TRBD1 (5 bases). CDR1 is DFQATT, CDR2 SNEGSKA, per germline (reference sequence). The CDR3 totals 11 residues. Trimming took off 5 bases at V and 3 bases at J, with 7 bases between the two ends. CDR3 DNA sequence: TGCAGTGCTCAGGGCCACACTGAAGCTTTCTTT. Its translation: CSAQGHTEAFF.

The rearrangement uses TRBV5-1 and TRBJ2-7; perhaps TRBD1 as D (7 bases). Looked up from germline, CDR1 is SGHRS and CDR2 is YFSETQ. The CDR3 has 15 amino acids. V lost 7 bases and J 1 base, leaving 18 bases between the germline ends. The CDR3 region is CASRTRGAKSYEQYF. CDR3 DNA: TGCGCCAGCCGCACCAGGGGGGCCAAATCCTACGAGCAGTACTTC.

The chain employs TRBV19 and TRBJ2-5; D might be TRBD2 (5 bases). The CDR3 spans 14 residues. CDR1 and CDR2 from the germline V gene are LNHDA and SQIVND (reference sequence). Trimming removed 6 bases from V and 2 bases from J, with 13 bases in between. This CDR3 reads CASRGGRTQETQYF. In DNA, the CDR3 is TGTGCCAGTAGGGGCGGGCGAACTCAAGAGACCCAGTACTTC. Variable domain in full (rest from reference TRBV19 and TRBJ2-5): DGGITQSPKYLFRKEGQNVTLSCEQNLNHDAMYWYRQDPGQGLRLIYYSQIVNDFQKGDIAEGYSVSREKKESFPLTVTSAQKNPTAFYLCASRGGRTQETQYFGPGTRLLVL.

This clone was seen only a few times. The chain joins TRBV2 to TRBJ2-5; unclear D gene. Per germline, CDR1 SNHLY and CDR2 FYNNEI. The CDR3 length is 12 residues. Trimming removed 2 bases from V and 10 bases from J, with 11 bases in between. The DNA for the CDR3 is TGTGCCAGCAGTGAAAGTGGTGCTATCCAGTACTTC. Protein product: CASSESGAIQYF.

This clone was recorded a few times. The rearrangement uses TRBV7-9 and TRBJ1-1; 9 bases fit TRBD1. The germline gives CDR1 SEHNR, CDR2 FQNEAQ (reference sequence). This CDR3 comprises 14 residues. The V gene end was trimmed by 5 bases and the J gene end by 3 bases; junction bases not matched to a gene: 4. The CDR3 coding sequence is TGTGCCAGCAGCCTACAGGGGGCGGACACTGAAGCTTTCTTT. This codes for CASSLQGADTEAFF.

In this sample, this clone turned up a few times. The rearrangement links TRBV30 to TRBJ1-1, with TRBD1 identical over 10 bases. There are 15 residues in the CDR3. The germline CDR1 and CDR2 sequences are GTSNPN and SVGIG (reference sequence). The V segment lost 0 bases and the J segment 6 bases; nucleotides outside the gene matches: 7. The CDR3 DNA follows: TGTGCCTGGAGTGTACTCCCGGGGACAGGGGCTGAAGCTTTCTTT. The encoded protein is CAWSVLPGTGAEAFF.

The chain combines TRBV23-1 with TRBJ1-6, with D unresolved. TRBV23-1 falls under the ORF class, with uncertain function. This CDR3 has 17 amino acids. Trimming stripped 0 bases from V and 6 bases from J, with 15 bases between. The CDR3 reads CASSQSGVGGPNSPLHF. Written as DNA, the CDR3 is TGCGCCAGCAGTCAATCAGGTGTTGGAGGGCCTAATTCACCCCTCCACTTT.

The V gene is TRBV18, the J gene TRBJ2-2; D may be TRBD1 (5 bases). Germline V gives CDR1 KGHSH, CDR2 LQKENI. This CDR3 contains 16 residues. The ends were cut back, 2 bases at V and 0 bases at J, with 10 bases in the middle. CDR3 bases: TGTGCCAGCTCACCATTAATACAGGCGAACACCGGGGAGCTGTTTTTT. Translation gives CASSPLIQANTGELFF. The full variable domain, rest sourced from reference TRBV18 and TRBJ2-2, is NAGVMQNPRHLVRRRGQEARLRCSPMKGHSHVYWYRQLPEEGLKFMVYLQKENIIDESGMPKERFSAEFPKEGPSILRIQQVVRGDSAAYFCASSPLIQANTGELFFGEGSRLTVL.

This clone was recorded a few times. V gene TRBV5-1 combines with J gene TRBJ1-2; 9 bases agree with TRBD1. The V and J ends lost 4 bases and 3 bases, in that order; junction bases with no gene match: 4. CDR1 SGHRS and CDR2 YFSETQ come from the germline V gene. The length of the CDR3 is 14 residues. In DNA form, the CDR3 reads TGCGCCAGCAGCGAGGACAGGGGATACTATGGCTACACCTTC. This sequence encodes CASSEDRGYYGYTF.

This clone turned up a few times. V is TRBV7-2 and J is TRBJ2-1; 9 bases match TRBD2. The CDR3 spans 15 residues. With 5 bases clipped from V and 8 bases from J, the junction kept 10 bases outside the gene matches. Germline V gene lookup returns CDR1 SGHTA and CDR2 FQGNSA. CDR3 in DNA: TGTGCCAGCAGCCCCTACGGCGGGGGGGCCGATGAGCAGTTCTTC. Protein: CASSPYGGGADEQFF. Using reference TRBV7-2 and TRBJ2-1 for the parts outside the CDR3, the full variable domain is GAGVSQSPSNKVTEKGKDVELRCDPISGHTALYWYRQSLGQGLEFLIYFQGNSAPDKSGLPSDRFSAERTGGSVSTLTIQRTQQEDSAVYLCASSPYGGGADEQFFGPGTRLTVL.

This clone was found a few times. J is TRBJ1-2 and V is TRBV29-1; D is unclear. V lost 5 bases and J lost 4, with 14 bases in between. This CDR3 comprises 13 residues. The germline gives CDR1 SQVTM, CDR2 ANQGSEA. For the CDR3, the DNA is TGCAGCGTTCAGAAAGGAGGTATCTATGGCTACACCTTC. Its translation: CSVQKGGIYGYTF. The variable domain in full, completed from reference TRBV29-1 and TRBJ1-2, reads SAVISQKPSRDICQRGTSLTIQCQVDSQVTMMFWYRQQPGQSLTLIATANQGSEATYESGFVIDKFPISRPNLTFSTLTVSNMSPEDSSIYLCSVQKGGIYGYTFGSGTRLTVV.

This chain connects TRBV7-2 to TRBJ1-5; 7 nucleotides line up with TRBD1. Germline V gene sequence: CDR1 SGHTA, CDR2 FQGNSA. V lost 3 bases and J lost 4; bases outside the gene matches: 9. The CDR3 is made up of 16 amino acids. This CDR3 is CASSFSGTEGNQPQHF. In DNA, the CDR3 is TGTGCCAGCAGCTTCTCCGGGACAGAGGGTAATCAGCCCCAGCATTTT.

This clone was found a few times. V usage is TRBV14 and J usage is TRBJ2-1, with D tentatively TRBD2 (6 bases). The CDR3 is made up of 12 amino acids. Trimming left V 6 bases short and J 6 bases short, with 9 bases between. Germline V CDR1 and CDR2: SGHDN, FVKESK. The CDR3: CASSRSGNEQFF. The CDR3 bases are TGTGCCAGCAGTCGTAGCGGCAATGAGCAGTTCTTC. Full variable domain (missing parts from reference TRBV14 and TRBJ2-1): EAGVTQFPSHSVIEKGQTVTLRCDPISGHDNLYWYRRVMGKEIKFLLHFVKESKQDESGMPNNRFLAERTGGTYSTLKVQPAELEDSGVYFCASSRSGNEQFFGPGTRLTVL.

The chain combines TRBV9 with TRBJ2-3; 16 nucleotides agree with TRBD2. V dropped 7 bases and J dropped 9; count of bases not matched to a gene: 8. Germline CDR1 and CDR2: SGDLS and YYNGEE. The CDR3 runs to 15 residues. Written as DNA, the CDR3 is TGTGCCAGCGGCGAGGGACTAGCGGGGGGGCTCACGCAGTATTTT. Translating gives CASGEGLAGGLTQYF.

The chain has TRBV5-1 and TRBJ2-4, with 9 bases identical to TRBD1. The CDR3 sequence is 16 residues long. V was clipped by 4 bases and J by 15 bases; unmatched bases: 20. Germline CDR1 SGHRS, CDR2 YFSETQ. CDR3 bases: TGCGCCAGCAGCCCGGTCACGGGACAGGGCCCAGTTTTGTGGTACTTC. Translated: CASSPVTGQGPVLWYF. Drawing the rest from reference TRBV5-1 and TRBJ2-4, the complete variable domain is KAGVTQTPRYLIKTRGQQVTLSCSPISGHRSVSWYQQTPGQGLQFLFEYFSETQRNKGNFPGRFSGRQFSNSRSEMNVSTLELGDSALYLCASSPVTGQGPVLWYFGAGTRLSVL.

The V and J genes are TRBV2 and TRBJ1-1, with 7 bases matching TRBD1. V lost 7 bases to trimming and J lost 1 base; unmatched junction nucleotides: 6. CDR1 SNHLY and CDR2 FYNNEI come from the germline V gene. CDR3 length: 14 amino acids. The CDR3 DNA sequence: TGTGCCAGCACGACAGGGCCTGGGAACACTGAAGCTTTCTTT. Its translation is CASTTGPGNTEAFF.

V usage is TRBV7-9 and J usage is TRBJ1-6; D is unresolved. Germline CDR1 SEHNR, CDR2 FQNEAQ (reference sequence). CDR3 length equals 14 residues. The ends were cut back, 1 base at V and 13 bases at J, with 14 bases in the middle. The CDR3 DNA is TGTGCCAGCAGCTTAGGGGTGAGGCGTGAGCCCCTCCACTTT. Its translation: CASSLGVRREPLHF.